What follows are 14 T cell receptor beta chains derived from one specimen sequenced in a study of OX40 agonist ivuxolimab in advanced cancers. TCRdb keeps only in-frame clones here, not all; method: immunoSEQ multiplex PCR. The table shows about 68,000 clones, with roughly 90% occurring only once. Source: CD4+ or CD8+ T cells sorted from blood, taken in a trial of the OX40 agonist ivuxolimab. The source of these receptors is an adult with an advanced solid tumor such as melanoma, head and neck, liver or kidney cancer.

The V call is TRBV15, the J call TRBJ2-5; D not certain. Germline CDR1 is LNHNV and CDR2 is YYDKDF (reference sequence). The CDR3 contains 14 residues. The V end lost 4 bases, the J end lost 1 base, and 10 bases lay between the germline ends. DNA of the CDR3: TGTGCCACCAGCACTCCCACGTTCCAAGAGACCCAGTACTTC. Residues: CATSTPTFQETQYF.

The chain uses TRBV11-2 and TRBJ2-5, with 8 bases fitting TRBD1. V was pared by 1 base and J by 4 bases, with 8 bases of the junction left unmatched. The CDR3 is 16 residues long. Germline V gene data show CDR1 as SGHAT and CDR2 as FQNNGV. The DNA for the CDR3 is TGTGCCAGCAGCTTAGTAGCCAGGGGGCGCGGAGAGACCCAGTACTTC. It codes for CASSLVARGRGETQYF.

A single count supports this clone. The CDR3, as DNA: TGTGCCAGCAGCTTAGAATCAGGGATCACCTACGAGCAGTACTTC. This codes for CASSLESGITYEQYF. The chain joins TRBV7-9 to TRBJ2-7, with D possibly being TRBD1 (5 bases). V was clipped by 1 base and J by 2 bases, with 12 bases between them. Germline loops: CDR1 SEHNR, CDR2 FQNEAQ (reference sequence). The CDR3 is made up of 15 amino acids.

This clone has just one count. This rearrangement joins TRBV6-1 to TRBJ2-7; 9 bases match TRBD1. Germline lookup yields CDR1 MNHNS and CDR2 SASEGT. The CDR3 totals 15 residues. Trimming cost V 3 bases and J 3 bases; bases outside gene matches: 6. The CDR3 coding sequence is TGTGCCAGCAGTGATTACGGACAGGGGTTCTACGAGCAGTACTTC. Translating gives CASSDYGQGFYEQYF.

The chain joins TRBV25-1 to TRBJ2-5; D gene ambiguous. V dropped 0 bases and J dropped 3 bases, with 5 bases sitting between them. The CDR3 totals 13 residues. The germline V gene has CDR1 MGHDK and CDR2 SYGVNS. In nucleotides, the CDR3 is TGTGCCAGCAGTGAATATATTAAAGAGACCCAGTACTTC. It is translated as CASSEYIKETQYF.

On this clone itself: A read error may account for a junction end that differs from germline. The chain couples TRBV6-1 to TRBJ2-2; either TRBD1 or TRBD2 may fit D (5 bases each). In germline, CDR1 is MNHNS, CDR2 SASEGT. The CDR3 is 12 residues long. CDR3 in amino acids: CASSRPLGELVF. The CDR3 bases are TGTGCCAGCAGCCGGCCTTTGGGGGAGCTGGTTTTT.

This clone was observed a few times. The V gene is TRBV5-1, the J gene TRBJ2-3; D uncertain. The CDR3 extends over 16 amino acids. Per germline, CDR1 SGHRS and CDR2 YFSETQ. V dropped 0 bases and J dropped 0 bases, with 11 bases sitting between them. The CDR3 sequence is CASSLVPGASTDTQYF. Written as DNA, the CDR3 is TGCGCCAGCAGCTTGGTTCCTGGAGCTAGCACAGATACGCAGTATTTT.

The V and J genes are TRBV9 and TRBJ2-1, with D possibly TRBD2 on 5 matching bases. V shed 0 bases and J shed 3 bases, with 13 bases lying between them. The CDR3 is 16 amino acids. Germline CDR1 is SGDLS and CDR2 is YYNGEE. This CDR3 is CASSVDLANGYNEQFF. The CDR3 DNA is TGTGCCAGCAGCGTAGATTTAGCGAACGGCTACAATGAGCAGTTCTTC.

In DNA, the CDR3 is TGCGCCAGCAGCTTGTACAGCCAAGAGACCCAGTACTTC. This gives the protein CASSLYSQETQYF. The V gene is TRBV5-1, the J gene TRBJ2-5; D unclear. Germline-derived CDR1 and CDR2 are SGHRS and YFSETQ. V dropped 1 base and J dropped 1 base, with 5 bases sitting between them. The CDR3 is 13 residues long.

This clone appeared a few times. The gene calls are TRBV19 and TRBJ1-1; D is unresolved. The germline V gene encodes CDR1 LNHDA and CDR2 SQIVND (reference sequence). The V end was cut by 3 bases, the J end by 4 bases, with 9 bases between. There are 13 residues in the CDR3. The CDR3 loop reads CASSMTRSTEAFF. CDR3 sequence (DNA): TGTGCCAGTAGTATGACGAGGAGCACTGAAGCTTTCTTT.

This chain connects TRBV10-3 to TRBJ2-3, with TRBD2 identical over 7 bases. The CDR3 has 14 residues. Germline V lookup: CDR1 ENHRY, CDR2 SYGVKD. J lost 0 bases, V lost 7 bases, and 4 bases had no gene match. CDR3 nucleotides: TGTGCCATCAATCCCGGGAGGAGCACAGATACGCAGTATTTT. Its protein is CAINPGRSTDTQYF.

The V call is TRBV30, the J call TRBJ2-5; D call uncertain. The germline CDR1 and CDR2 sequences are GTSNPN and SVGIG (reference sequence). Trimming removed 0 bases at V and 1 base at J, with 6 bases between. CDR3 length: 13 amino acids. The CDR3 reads CAWSVMGQETQYF. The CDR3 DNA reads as TGTGCCTGGAGTGTGATGGGCCAAGAGACCCAGTACTTC.

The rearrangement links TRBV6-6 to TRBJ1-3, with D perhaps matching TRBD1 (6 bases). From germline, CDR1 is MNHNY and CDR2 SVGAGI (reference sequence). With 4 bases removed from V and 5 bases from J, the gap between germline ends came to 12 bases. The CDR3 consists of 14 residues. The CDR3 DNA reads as TGTGCCAGCAGTTTCGCGGGACAAAGAAACACCATATATTTT. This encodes CASSFAGQRNTIYF.

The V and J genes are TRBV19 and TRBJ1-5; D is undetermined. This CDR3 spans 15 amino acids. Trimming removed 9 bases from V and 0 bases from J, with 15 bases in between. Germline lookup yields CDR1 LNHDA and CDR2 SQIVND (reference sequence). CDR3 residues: CASHANGDSNQPQHF. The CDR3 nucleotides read TGTGCCAGCCACGCCAACGGGGATAGCAATCAGCCCCAGCATTTT.